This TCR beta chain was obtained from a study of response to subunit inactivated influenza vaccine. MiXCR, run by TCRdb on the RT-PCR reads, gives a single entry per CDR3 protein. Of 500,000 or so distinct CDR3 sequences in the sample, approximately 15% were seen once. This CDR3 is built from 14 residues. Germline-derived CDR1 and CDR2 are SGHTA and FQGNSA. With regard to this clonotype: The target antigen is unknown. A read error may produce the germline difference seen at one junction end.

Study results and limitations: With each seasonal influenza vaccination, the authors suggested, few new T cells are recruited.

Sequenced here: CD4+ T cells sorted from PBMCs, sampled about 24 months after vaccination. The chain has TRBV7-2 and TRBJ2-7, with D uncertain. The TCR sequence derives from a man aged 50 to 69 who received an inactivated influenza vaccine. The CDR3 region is CASSLGPSSYKQYF. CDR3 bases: TGTGCCAGCAGCTTGGGCCCCAGCTCCTACAAGCAGTACTTC.